Listed below are T cell receptor beta chains from one sample, sequenced in a study of T cells in Graves' hyperthyroidism and ophthalmopathy. TCRdb analysed the multiplex PCR reads with MiXCR anew, one entry per CDR3 protein. The sample contains 550,000 to 650,000 distinct CDR3 sequences, 14% of which appear only once. The sequenced material came from blood. The receptor set was obtained from a middle-aged woman with Graves' hyperthyroidism. Each CDR3 is given with its conserved first and last residue. Fields, in order: V gene, clone size, D gene, J gene, CDR3 protein, CDR3 DNA. The D gene is left open where the match is weak. The size entry is marked missing in some rows and otherwise reads once, few, many or a size class.

V gene: TRBV6-1
clone size: many
D gene: .
J gene: TRBJ2-7
CDR3 protein: CASSFSVPPSYEQYF
CDR3 DNA: TGTGCCAGCAGTTTTAGCGTCCCCCCTTCCTACGAGCAGTACTTC

V gene: TRBV27
clone size: .
D gene: TRBD2
J gene: TRBJ2-1
CDR3 protein: CASRTSGSYNEQFF
CDR3 DNA: TGTGCCAGCCGGACTAGCGGAAGCTACAATGAGCAGTTCTTC

V gene: TRBV28
clone size: many
D gene: TRBD1
J gene: TRBJ2-7
CDR3 protein: CASSPPPGQGSSYEQYF
CDR3 DNA: TGTGCCAGCAGCCCACCTCCCGGACAGGGGAGCTCCTACGAGCAGTACTTC

V gene: TRBV12-3/TRBV12-4
clone size: many
D gene: .
J gene: TRBJ1-2
CDR3 protein: CASLGANYGYTF
CDR3 DNA: TGTGCCAGCTTGGGGGCTAACTATGGCTACACCTTC

V gene: TRBV19
clone size: .
D gene: TRBD1
J gene: TRBJ1-5
CDR3 protein: CASSLIGGQRPYSNQPQHF
CDR3 DNA: TGTGCCAGTAGTCTAATAGGGGGACAGAGACCTTATAGCAATCAGCCCCAGCATTTT

V gene: TRBV4-1
clone size: .
D gene: TRBD2
J gene: TRBJ2-3
CDR3 protein: CASSQQYLSLAGASSTDTQYF
CDR3 DNA: TGCGCCAGCAGCCAACAATACTTGTCCCTAGCGGGGGCTTCTAGCACAGATACGCAGTATTTT

V gene: TRBV20-1
clone size: few
D gene: .
J gene: TRBJ1-1
CDR3 protein: CSARDLPTEAFF
CDR3 DNA: TGCAGTGCTAGAGATCTCCCCACTGAAGCTTTCTTT

V gene: TRBV20-1
clone size: few
D gene: .
J gene: TRBJ2-7
CDR3 protein: CSAPERSSYEQYF
CDR3 DNA: TGCAGTGCTCCCGAAAGGAGCTCCTACGAGCAGTACTTC

V gene: TRBV5-6
clone size: few
D gene: TRBD1
J gene: TRBJ2-7
CDR3 protein: CASSHVDRDTYEQYF
CDR3 DNA: TGTGCCAGCAGCCACGTTGACAGGGATACCTACGAGCAGTACTTC

V gene: TRBV24-1
clone size: many
D gene: .
J gene: TRBJ2-7
CDR3 protein: CATSEAQGAQYF
CDR3 DNA: TGTGCCACCAGTGAAGCCCAGGGCGCGCAGTACTTC

V gene: TRBV2
clone size: many
D gene: .
J gene: TRBJ2-5
CDR3 protein: CASSEDRAIQETQYF
CDR3 DNA: TGTGCCAGCAGTGAAGACAGGGCAATACAAGAGACCCAGTACTTC

V gene: TRBV10-3
clone size: many
D gene: TRBD1
J gene: TRBJ2-7
CDR3 protein: CAISDVQGVHEQYF
CDR3 DNA: TGTGCCATCAGTGATGTACAGGGGGTCCACGAGCAGTACTTC

V gene: TRBV7-9
clone size: .
D gene: TRBD2
J gene: TRBJ2-2
CDR3 protein: CASSLGRTGLATGELFF
CDR3 DNA: TGTGCCAGCAGCTTAGGGCGCACCGGACTAGCGACCGGGGAGCTGTTTTTT

V gene: TRBV5-5
clone size: few
D gene: .
J gene: TRBJ2-1
CDR3 protein: CASSLDVSAYNEQFF
CDR3 DNA: TGTGCCAGCAGCTTGGATGTTAGCGCATACAATGAGCAGTTCTTC

V gene: TRBV20-1
clone size: many
D gene: .
J gene: TRBJ2-2
CDR3 protein: CSARELASGELFF
CDR3 DNA: TGCAGTGCTAGAGAACTAGCCTCAGGGGAGCTGTTTTTT

V gene: TRBV7-2
clone size: many
D gene: .
J gene: TRBJ1-2
CDR3 protein: CASSENSATNYGYTF
CDR3 DNA: TGTGCCAGCAGCGAAAACAGCGCAACTAACTATGGCTACACCTTC

V gene: TRBV27
clone size: many
D gene: .
J gene: TRBJ2-7
CDR3 protein: CASSLSFERIYEQYF
CDR3 DNA: TGTGCCAGCAGTTTATCTTTCGAGAGAATCTACGAGCAGTACTTC

V gene: TRBV18
clone size: many
D gene: .
J gene: TRBJ1-1
CDR3 protein: CASSPQGGPSNTEAFF
CDR3 DNA: TGTGCCAGCTCACCACAAGGAGGACCGTCGAACACTGAAGCTTTCTTT

V gene: TRBV19
clone size: .
D gene: TRBD1
J gene: TRBJ2-7
CDR3 protein: CASSTPDRGRHEQYF
CDR3 DNA: TGTGCCAGTAGTACCCCGGACAGGGGGCGGCACGAGCAGTACTTC

V gene: TRBV7-9
clone size: .
D gene: .
J gene: TRBJ2-5
CDR3 protein: CASSPRGGGQLKETQYF
CDR3 DNA: TGTGCCAGCAGCCCACGTGGGGGGGGACAGCTGAAAGAGACCCAGTACTTC

V gene: TRBV2
clone size: many
D gene: TRBD2
J gene: TRBJ2-3
CDR3 protein: CATSLAGTGDTQYF
CDR3 DNA: TGTGCCACCAGCTTAGCGGGAACGGGAGATACGCAGTATTTT

V gene: TRBV28
clone size: many
D gene: .
J gene: TRBJ2-3
CDR3 protein: CASSFLTDTQYF
CDR3 DNA: TGTGCCAGCAGTTTTCTAACAGATACGCAGTATTTT

V gene: TRBV27
clone size: many
D gene: .
J gene: TRBJ2-2
CDR3 protein: CASQGRYTGELFF
CDR3 DNA: TGTGCCAGTCAAGGACGGTACACCGGGGAGCTGTTTTTT

V gene: TRBV28
clone size: few
D gene: TRBD1
J gene: TRBJ2-2
CDR3 protein: CASSLYSSRGHTGELFF
CDR3 DNA: TGTGCCAGCAGTTTATATTCTTCCAGGGGGCACACCGGGGAGCTGTTTTTT

V gene: TRBV5-4
clone size: .
D gene: TRBD1
J gene: TRBJ2-5
CDR3 protein: CASSLEQGMVGETQYF
CDR3 DNA: TGTGCCAGCAGCTTGGAACAGGGGATGGTGGGAGAGACCCAGTACTTC

V gene: TRBV3-1
clone size: many
D gene: .
J gene: TRBJ1-1
CDR3 protein: CASSHSDRMNTEAFF
CDR3 DNA: TGTGCCAGCAGCCACTCCGACAGGATGAACACTGAAGCTTTCTTT

V gene: TRBV18
clone size: few
D gene: .
J gene: TRBJ2-7
CDR3 protein: CASSPTEATGEQYF
CDR3 DNA: TGTGCCAGCTCACCTACCGAGGCCACGGGCGAGCAGTACTTC

V gene: TRBV6-1
clone size: few
D gene: .
J gene: TRBJ2-7
CDR3 protein: CASSEAQSDEQYF
CDR3 DNA: TGTGCCAGCAGTGAAGCGCAAAGTGACGAGCAGTACTTC

V gene: TRBV5-1
clone size: many
D gene: .
J gene: TRBJ2-3
CDR3 protein: CASSLWSVTDTQYF
CDR3 DNA: TGCGCCAGCAGCTTGTGGTCAGTCACAGATACGCAGTATTTT

V gene: TRBV11-2
clone size: many
D gene: TRBD2
J gene: TRBJ2-3
CDR3 protein: CASSFSASGSRSTDTQYF
CDR3 DNA: TGTGCCAGCAGCTTTTCGGCTAGCGGGAGCCGAAGCACAGATACGCAGTATTTT

V gene: TRBV27
clone size: many
D gene: .
J gene: TRBJ1-6
CDR3 protein: CASSLFARNPLHF
CDR3 DNA: TGTGCCAGCAGTTTATTTGCTCGGAACCCCCTCCACTTT